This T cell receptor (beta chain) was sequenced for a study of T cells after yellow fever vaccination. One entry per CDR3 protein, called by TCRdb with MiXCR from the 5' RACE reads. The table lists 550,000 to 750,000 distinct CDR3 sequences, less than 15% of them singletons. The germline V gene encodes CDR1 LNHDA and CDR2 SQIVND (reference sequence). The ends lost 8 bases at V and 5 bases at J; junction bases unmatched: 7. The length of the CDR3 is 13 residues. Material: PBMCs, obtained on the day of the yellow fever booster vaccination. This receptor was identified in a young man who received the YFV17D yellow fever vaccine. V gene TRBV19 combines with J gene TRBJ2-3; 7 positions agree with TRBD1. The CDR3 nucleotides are TGTGCCAGTTGCGGACAGGCTGGAGATACGCAGTATTTT. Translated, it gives CASCGQAGDTQYF.